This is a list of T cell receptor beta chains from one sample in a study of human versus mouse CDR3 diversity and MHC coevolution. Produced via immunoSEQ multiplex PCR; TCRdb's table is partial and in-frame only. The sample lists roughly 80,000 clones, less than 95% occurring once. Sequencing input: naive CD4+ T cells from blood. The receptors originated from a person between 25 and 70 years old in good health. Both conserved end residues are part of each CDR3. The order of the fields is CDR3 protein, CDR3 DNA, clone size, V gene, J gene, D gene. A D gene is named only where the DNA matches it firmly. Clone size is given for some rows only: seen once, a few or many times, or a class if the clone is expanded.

cdr3_aa: CASSPAPGQGRDRTGELFF; cdr3_nt: TGTGCCAGCAGCCCGGCCCCGGGACAGGGCAGGGATAGAACCGGGGAGCTGTTTTTT; clone_size: -; v_call: TRBV5-4; j_call: TRBJ2-2; d_call: TRBD1
cdr3_aa: CASQRGETEAFF; cdr3_nt: TGCGCCAGCCAGCGGGGGGAGACTGAAGCTTTCTTT; clone_size: -; v_call: TRBV10-2; j_call: TRBJ1-1; d_call: -
cdr3_aa: CASSSDLEQFF; cdr3_nt: TGTGCCAGCTCCAGTGACTTGGAGCAGTTCTTC; clone_size: once; v_call: TRBV18; j_call: TRBJ2-1; d_call: -
cdr3_aa: CASSYGTSEETQYF; cdr3_nt: TGTGCCAGCAGTTATGGGACTAGCGAAGAGACCCAGTACTTC; clone_size: -; v_call: TRBV6-5; j_call: TRBJ2-5; d_call: TRBD2
cdr3_aa: CASSPGGDRGNYGYTF; cdr3_nt: TGTGCCAGCTCCCCAGGCGGGGACAGGGGGAACTATGGCTACACCTTC; clone_size: -; v_call: TRBV18; j_call: TRBJ1-2; d_call: TRBD1
cdr3_aa: CASSEVYRTSGGDEQFF; cdr3_nt: TGTGCCAGCAGTGAAGTTTATCGGACTAGCGGGGGCGATGAGCAGTTCTTC; clone_size: -; v_call: TRBV6-1; j_call: TRBJ2-1; d_call: TRBD2
cdr3_aa: CASSQGDRRGYTF; cdr3_nt: TGCGCCAGCAGCCAGGGGGACAGGAGAGGCTACACCTTC; clone_size: -; v_call: TRBV5-1; j_call: TRBJ1-2; d_call: TRBD1
cdr3_aa: CASRRGLAGGETQYF; cdr3_nt: TGTGCCAGCAGGAGGGGACTAGCGGGAGGCGAGACCCAGTACTTC; clone_size: -; v_call: TRBV6-5; j_call: TRBJ2-5; d_call: TRBD2
cdr3_aa: CASTQRSRGYTDTQYF; cdr3_nt: TGTGCCAGCACCCAACGGTCTCGGGGGTACACAGATACGCAGTATTTT; clone_size: -; v_call: TRBV28; j_call: TRBJ2-3; d_call: -
cdr3_aa: CAWIGQGGTEAFF; cdr3_nt: TGTGCCTGGATTGGACAGGGAGGGACTGAAGCTTTCTTT; clone_size: -; v_call: TRBV30; j_call: TRBJ1-1; d_call: TRBD1
cdr3_aa: CASSLRGQGGTEAFF; cdr3_nt: TGTGCCAGCAGCCTGAGAGGACAGGGGGGGACTGAAGCTTTCTTT; clone_size: -; v_call: TRBV7-6; j_call: TRBJ1-1; d_call: TRBD1
cdr3_aa: CASSLKGEDELFF; cdr3_nt: TGTGCCAGCAGCCTCAAAGGGGAAGATGAGCTGTTTTTT; clone_size: -; v_call: TRBV21-1; j_call: TRBJ2-2; d_call: -
cdr3_aa: CASSLVPGTSTDTQYF; cdr3_nt: TGTGCCAGCAGCTTGGTACCCGGGACTAGCACAGATACGCAGTATTTT; clone_size: -; v_call: TRBV5-5; j_call: TRBJ2-3; d_call: -
cdr3_aa: CAGGRISEAFF; cdr3_nt: TGTGCCGGAGGAAGGATCTCTGAAGCTTTTTTT; clone_size: -; v_call: TRBV30; j_call: TRBJ1-1; d_call: -
cdr3_aa: CASSEAGWSGTQYF; cdr3_nt: TGTGCCAGCAGTGAGGCAGGATGGAGCGGGACCCAGTACTTC; clone_size: -; v_call: TRBV2; j_call: TRBJ2-5; d_call: -
cdr3_aa: CASSDGASYEQYF; cdr3_nt: TGTGCCAGCAGTGATGGGGCCTCCTACGAGCAGTACTTC; clone_size: -; v_call: TRBV25-1; j_call: TRBJ2-7; d_call: -
cdr3_aa: CAISGTGTGDTIYF; cdr3_nt: TGTGCCATCAGTGGTACCGGGACAGGGGACACCATATATTTT; clone_size: few; v_call: TRBV10-3; j_call: TRBJ1-3; d_call: TRBD1
cdr3_aa: CAISESGREPYEQYF; cdr3_nt: TGTGCCATCAGTGAGTCAGGGCGGGAACCCTACGAGCAGTACTTC; clone_size: -; v_call: TRBV10-3; j_call: TRBJ2-7; d_call: -
cdr3_aa: CASSKTGGSSPLHF; cdr3_nt: TGTGCCAGCAGCAAAACAGGGGGGAGTTCACCCCTCCACTTT; clone_size: -; v_call: TRBV5-4; j_call: TRBJ1-6; d_call: TRBD1
cdr3_aa: CASIGLAEDPDTQYF; cdr3_nt: TGTGCCAGCATAGGACTAGCCGAGGACCCAGATACGCAGTATTTT; clone_size: -; v_call: TRBV2; j_call: TRBJ2-3; d_call: TRBD2
cdr3_aa: CASSLELFYNEQFF; cdr3_nt: TGCGCCAGCAGCTTGGAACTCTTCTACAATGAGCAGTTCTTC; clone_size: -; v_call: TRBV5-1; j_call: TRBJ2-1; d_call: -
cdr3_aa: CASSVASGGTGELFF; cdr3_nt: TGTGCCAGCAGCGTAGCTTCCGGGGGCACCGGGGAGCTGTTTTTT; clone_size: once; v_call: TRBV9; j_call: TRBJ2-2; d_call: -
cdr3_aa: CASSAGDSGNTIYF; cdr3_nt: TGTGCCAGCAGCGCCGGTGACTCTGGAAACACCATATATTTT; clone_size: few; v_call: TRBV13; j_call: TRBJ1-3; d_call: -
cdr3_aa: CASGNLQGETQYF; cdr3_nt: TGTGCCAGCGGGAACCTACAGGGAGAGACCCAGTACTTC; clone_size: -; v_call: TRBV2; j_call: TRBJ2-5; d_call: -
cdr3_aa: CASSPGGTSGSQETQYF; cdr3_nt: TGTGCCAGCAGTCCCGGGGGGACTAGCGGGAGCCAAGAGACCCAGTACTTC; clone_size: -; v_call: TRBV25-1; j_call: TRBJ2-5; d_call: TRBD2
cdr3_aa: CASSQSRSRAVYEQYF; cdr3_nt: TGTGCCAGCTCACAAAGCCGGAGCAGGGCAGTCTACGAGCAGTACTTC; clone_size: -; v_call: TRBV18; j_call: TRBJ2-7; d_call: -
cdr3_aa: CASSFRSQREGDEQYF; cdr3_nt: TGCGCCAGCAGCTTTCGATCTCAGCGTGAGGGGGACGAGCAGTACTTC; clone_size: -; v_call: TRBV5-1; j_call: TRBJ2-7; d_call: -
cdr3_aa: CASSQISGTSDEQFF; cdr3_nt: TGTGCCAGCAGCCAGATTTCTGGGACTAGCGATGAGCAGTTCTTC; clone_size: -; v_call: TRBV4-2; j_call: TRBJ2-1; d_call: TRBD2
cdr3_aa: CASTQLGGLETQYF; cdr3_nt: TGTGCCAGCACCCAACTGGGGGGTTTGGAGACCCAGTACTTC; clone_size: -; v_call: TRBV5-4; j_call: TRBJ2-5; d_call: -
cdr3_aa: CASELAEDTQYF; cdr3_nt: TGTGCCAGCGAGCTAGCAGAGGATACGCAGTATTTT; clone_size: -; v_call: TRBV6-1; j_call: TRBJ2-3; d_call: -
cdr3_aa: CASSSPAGNTEAFF; cdr3_nt: TGTGCCAGCAGTTCCCCAGCAGGGAACACTGAAGCTTTCTTT; clone_size: few; v_call: TRBV6-5; j_call: TRBJ1-1; d_call: -
cdr3_aa: CASSDGQLQETQYF; cdr3_nt: TGTGCCAGTAGTGACGGACAGCTACAAGAGACCCAGTACTTC; clone_size: -; v_call: TRBV19; j_call: TRBJ2-5; d_call: -
cdr3_aa: CASSLQGVNTEAFF; cdr3_nt: TGTGCCAGCAGTTTGCAGGGGGTGAACACTGAAGCTTTCTTT; clone_size: once; v_call: TRBV28; j_call: TRBJ1-1; d_call: TRBD1
cdr3_aa: CASSLALSEQFF; cdr3_nt: TGTGCCAGCAGCTTAGCGCTTAGCGAGCAGTTCTTC; clone_size: -; v_call: TRBV7-9; j_call: TRBJ2-1; d_call: -
cdr3_aa: CASSDRGGGEKLFF; cdr3_nt: TGTGCCAGCAGTGACAGGGGAGGAGGTGAAAAACTGTTTTTT; clone_size: -; v_call: TRBV6-6; j_call: TRBJ1-4; d_call: TRBD1